The 13 T cell receptor beta chains presented below share a single source sample, sequenced in a study of shared clonotypes between healthy human individuals. The repertoire was sequenced with immunoSEQ multiplex PCR; TCRdb's copy has only in-frame clones and lacks some. The sample lists 750,000 to 1,000,000 clones, more than 85% seen once, with 24% in the top ten. Positive CCR7 selection of CD45RO-negative cells yielded the naive CD8 cells, and terminally differentiated effector memory CD45RA+ cells were excluded. Source material: naive CD8+ T cells sorted from blood. The receptors stem from a man between 25 and 39 years old in good health.

A note on this clone: Other DNA sequences of this sample code for an identical CDR3. The chain recombines TRBV9 with TRBJ2-7, with D possibly being TRBD1 (5 bases). V was shortened by 0 bases and J by 1 base, with 11 bases between the two germline ends. Germline V gives CDR1 SGDLS, CDR2 YYNGEE. The CDR3 totals 15 residues. CDR3 residues: CASSVGGDPSYEQYF. The DNA for the CDR3 is TGTGCCAGCAGCGTAGGGGGCGACCCATCCTACGAGCAGTACTTC.

The rearrangement uses TRBV27 and TRBJ2-3, with TRBD2 identical over 7 bases. The CDR3 is 19 amino acids. The germline gives CDR1 MNHEY, CDR2 SMNVEV (reference sequence). Germline trimming cut 4 bases from V and 0 bases from J; bases unmatched to any gene: 16. Here the CDR3 DNA reads TGTGCCAGCAGTTCCCAATACCCCGGACTAGACCTTAGCACAGATACGCAGTATTTT. It yields the protein CASSSQYPGLDLSTDTQYF.

This chain links TRBV7-9 with TRBJ2-5; no firm D call. Germline CDR1 SEHNR, CDR2 FQNEAQ (reference sequence). Trimming shortened V by 5 bases and J by 1 base, and 11 bases separated the two germline ends. There are 14 residues in the CDR3. In DNA, the CDR3 is TGTGCCAGCAGCAAAGGTGGCCCCCAAGAGACCCAGTACTTC. Translated: CASSKGGPQETQYF.

In its sample, this clone was seen once. The chain carries TRBV5-6 and TRBJ2-3; 7 bases are shared with TRBD2. J gave up 2 bases and V 0 bases, and 9 bases lay outside the gene matches. This CDR3 is 17 amino acids long. Germline V lookup: CDR1 SGHDT, CDR2 YYEEEE. CDR3 nucleotide sequence: TGTGCCAGCAGCTTGGAACTAGCGATGGACCCCACAGATACGCAGTATTTT. Protein sequence: CASSLELAMDPTDTQYF.

V usage is TRBV5-5 and J usage is TRBJ2-1, with 9 bases fitting TRBD2. With 6 bases clipped from V and 2 bases from J, the junction kept 15 bases outside the gene matches. Germline CDR1 reads SGHKS; CDR2 reads YYEKEE (reference sequence). This CDR3 region has 18 residues. The CDR3, as DNA: TGTGCCAGCACTTATAGTCCGACTAGCGGCTTTCCCTACAATGAGCAGTTCTTC. It yields the protein CASTYSPTSGFPYNEQFF.

The chain links TRBV2 to TRBJ1-1; the D gene is possibly TRBD1 (5 bases). Deletions cut 6 bases from V and 1 base from J, with 9 bases between. The germline V gene has CDR1 SNHLY and CDR2 FYNNEI. The CDR3 runs 13 residues. CDR3 sequence reads: CASSETANTEAFF. The CDR3 DNA follows: TGTGCCAGCAGCGAGACAGCGAACACTGAAGCTTTCTTT.

The CDR3 nucleotides are TGTGCCAGCAGTTACGGGATAGGTCAGCCCCAGCATTTT. The encoded protein is CASSYGIGQPQHF. The chain employs TRBV6-5 and TRBJ1-5; D is ambiguous. Trimming took 2 bases from V and 6 from J, leaving 8 bases between them. CDR1 is MNHEY, CDR2 SVGAGI, per germline. The CDR3 totals 13 residues.

This chain connects TRBV27 to TRBJ2-5; D unclear. This CDR3 spans 14 amino acids. Germline CDR1 reads MNHEY; CDR2 reads SMNVEV (reference sequence). V lost 5 bases and J lost 5, with 15 bases in between. The CDR3 nucleotides are TGTGCCAGCAGTACCCCGGGTGGGGTGGAGACCCAGTACTTC. Protein: CASSTPGGVETQYF.

Of note for this clone: The same CDR3 can be traced to other DNA sequences in this sample. The chain recombines TRBV9 with TRBJ2-1; the match to TRBD2 covers 11 bases. V lost 2 bases, J lost 4 bases, and 2 bases stayed unmatched. Germline values: CDR1 SGDLS, CDR2 YYNGEE. The CDR3 sequence is 15 residues long. CDR3 amino acids: CASSVGTSGYNEQFF. The CDR3 DNA is TGTGCCAGCAGCGTCGGGACTAGCGGTTACAATGAGCAGTTCTTC.

V and J are TRBV10-3 and TRBJ1-2; TRBD1 agrees at 9 bases. CDR3 length equals 18 residues. Germline CDR1 and CDR2: ENHRY and SYGVKD. Germline trimming cut 2 bases from V and 3 bases from J; bases unmatched to any gene: 13. The CDR3 DNA is TGTGCCATCAGTGAGAGGGACAGGGACTACCCTGTGGACTATGGCTACACCTTC. Residues: CAISERDRDYPVDYGYTF.

V usage is TRBV19 and J usage is TRBJ2-7; D possibly matches TRBD1 or TRBD2 (5 bases each). This CDR3 has 15 residues. CDR1 LNHDA and CDR2 SQIVND come from the germline V gene (reference sequence). V was trimmed by 3 bases and J by 4 bases, leaving 16 bases between them. The CDR3 DNA reads as TGTGCCAGTAGTATTGCCCGGGACCCAGTTTACGAGCAGTACTTC. Residues: CASSIARDPVYEQYF.

The chain combines TRBV28 with TRBJ2-3; no firm D call. V gave up 4 bases and J gave up 5 bases, with 10 bases separating them. Per the germline V gene, CDR1 is MDHEN and CDR2 is SYDVKM. The CDR3 spans 13 residues. The DNA of the CDR3 is TGTGCCAGCAGTTCCAGAACGGAAGATACGCAGTATTTT. Translating gives CASSSRTEDTQYF.

The gene calls are TRBV6-1 and TRBJ1-1; the D gene is possibly TRBD1 (5 bases). This CDR3 has 13 amino acids. V was trimmed by 8 bases and J by 1 base, leaving 11 bases between them. Germline CDR1 MNHNS, CDR2 SASEGT. The CDR3 loop reads CASPGLANTEAFF. CDR3 nucleotide sequence: TGTGCCAGCCCGGGACTGGCGAACACTGAAGCTTTCTTT.